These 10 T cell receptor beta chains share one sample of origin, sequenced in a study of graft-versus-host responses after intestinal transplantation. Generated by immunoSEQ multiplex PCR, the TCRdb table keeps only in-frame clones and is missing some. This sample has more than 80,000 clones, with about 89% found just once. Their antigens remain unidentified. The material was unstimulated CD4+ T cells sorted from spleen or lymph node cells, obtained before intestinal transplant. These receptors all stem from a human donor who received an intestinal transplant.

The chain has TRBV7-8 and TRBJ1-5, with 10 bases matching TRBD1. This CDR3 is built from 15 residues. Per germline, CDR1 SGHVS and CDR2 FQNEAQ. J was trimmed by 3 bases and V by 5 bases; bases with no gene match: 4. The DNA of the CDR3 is TGTGCCAGCAGCCGGACAGGGGGAGACAATCAGCCCCAGCATTTT. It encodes CASSRTGGDNQPQHF.

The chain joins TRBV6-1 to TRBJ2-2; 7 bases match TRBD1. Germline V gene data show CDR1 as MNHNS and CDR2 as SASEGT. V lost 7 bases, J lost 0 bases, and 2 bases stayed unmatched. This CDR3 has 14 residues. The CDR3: CASKGQSNTGELFF. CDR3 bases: TGTGCCAGCAAGGGACAGTCGAACACCGGGGAGCTGTTTTTT.

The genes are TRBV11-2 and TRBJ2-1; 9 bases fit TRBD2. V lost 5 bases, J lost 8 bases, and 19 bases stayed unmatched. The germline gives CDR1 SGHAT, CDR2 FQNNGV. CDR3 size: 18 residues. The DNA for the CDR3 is TGTGCCAGCAGCCAGCCACGAACGACGGGACTAGCCTTCGATGAGCAGTTCTTC. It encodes CASSQPRTTGLAFDEQFF.

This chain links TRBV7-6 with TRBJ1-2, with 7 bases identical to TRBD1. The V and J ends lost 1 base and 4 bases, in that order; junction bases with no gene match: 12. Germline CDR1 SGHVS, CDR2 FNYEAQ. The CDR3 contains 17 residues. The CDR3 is CASSLEARNRDSYGYTF. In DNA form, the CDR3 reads TGTGCCAGCAGCTTAGAGGCCCGGAACAGGGACAGCTATGGCTACACCTTC.

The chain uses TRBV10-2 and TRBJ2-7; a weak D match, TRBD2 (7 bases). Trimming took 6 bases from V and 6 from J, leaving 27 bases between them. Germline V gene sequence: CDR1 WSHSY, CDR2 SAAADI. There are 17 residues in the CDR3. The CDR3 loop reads CASSRGGGGSFSGEQYF. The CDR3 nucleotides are TGCGCCAGCAGCCGAGGGGGTGGCGGGAGTTTCTCCGGCGAGCAGTACTTC.

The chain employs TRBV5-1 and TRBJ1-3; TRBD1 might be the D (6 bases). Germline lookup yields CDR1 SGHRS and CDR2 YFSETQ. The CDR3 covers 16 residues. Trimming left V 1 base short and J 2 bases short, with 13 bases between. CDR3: CASSLNREVAGNTIYF. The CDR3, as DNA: TGCGCCAGCAGCTTGAACAGGGAAGTGGCTGGAAACACCATATATTTT.

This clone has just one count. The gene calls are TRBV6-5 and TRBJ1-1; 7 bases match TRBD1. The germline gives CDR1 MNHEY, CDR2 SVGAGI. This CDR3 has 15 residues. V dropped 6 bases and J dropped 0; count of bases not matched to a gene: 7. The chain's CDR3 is CASRTAGQLNTEAFF. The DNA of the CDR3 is TGTGCCAGCAGGACGGCGGGACAGCTGAACACTGAAGCTTTCTTT.

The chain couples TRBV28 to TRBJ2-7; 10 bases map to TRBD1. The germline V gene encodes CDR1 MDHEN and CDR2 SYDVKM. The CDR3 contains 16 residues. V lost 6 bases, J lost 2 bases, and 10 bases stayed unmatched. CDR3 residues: CASRPRPGQGTYEQYF. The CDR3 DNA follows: TGTGCCAGCAGACCCAGACCGGGACAGGGGACCTACGAGCAGTACTTC.

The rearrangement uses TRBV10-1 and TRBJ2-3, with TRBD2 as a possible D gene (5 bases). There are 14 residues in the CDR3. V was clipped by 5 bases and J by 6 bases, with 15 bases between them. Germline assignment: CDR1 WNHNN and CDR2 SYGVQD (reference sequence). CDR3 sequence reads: CASSLKGPGDTQYF. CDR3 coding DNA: TGCGCCAGCAGTCTGAAGGGTCCGGGGGATACGCAGTATTTT.

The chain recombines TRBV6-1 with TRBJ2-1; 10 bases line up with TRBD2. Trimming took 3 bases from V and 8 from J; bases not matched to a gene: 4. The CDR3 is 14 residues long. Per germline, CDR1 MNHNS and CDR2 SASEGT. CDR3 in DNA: TGTGCCAGCAGTGACCCTACTAGCGGGGATGAGCAGTTCTTC. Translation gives CASSDPTSGDEQFF.